A single sample is the source of the 9 T cell receptor beta chains below, sequenced in a study of T cells expressing NK-cell markers. TCRdb re-called the 5' RACE reads and gives one entry per CDR3 protein, without DNA. Listed are fewer than 400,000 distinct CDR3 sequences; over 8.5% falls within the top ten. Specimen: blood T cells: a sorted CD56 or NKG2C T cell subset, CD4+ or CD8+ T cells, or bulk PBMC T cells (not recorded which). The receptors stem from a woman between 45 and 65 years old in good health.

The J gene is TRBJ1-2, the V gene TRBV12-3 or TRBV12-4; the TCRdb D gene call, TRBD1, has no DNA to confirm it. The length of the CDR3 is 13 residues. Here the CDR3 reads CASTHRDRNGYTF.

V gene TRBV12-5 combines with J gene TRBJ2-3; the D gene TCRdb calls, TRBD1, cannot be checked with no DNA. CDR3 length: 17 residues. The germline V gene has CDR1 LGHNT and CDR2 FRNRAP. The CDR3 here is CASGFPFVGTSTDTQYF.

The chain combines TRBV4-1 with TRBJ2-1; TCRdb indicates TRBD2, and absent DNA this call remains unverified. The CDR3 loop spans 16 amino acids. CDR1 and CDR2 (germline): MGHRA, YSYEKL. Here the CDR3 reads CASRSGSGGLHNEQFF.

The chain couples TRBV5-1 to TRBJ1-5. This CDR3 comprises 13 residues. Germline values: CDR1 SGHRS, CDR2 YFSETQ. The CDR3 loop reads CASSLDYDQPQHF. The full variable domain, rest sourced from reference TRBV5-1 and TRBJ1-5, is KAGVTQTPRYLIKTRGQQVTLSCSPISGHRSVSWYQQTPGQGLQFLFEYFSETQRNKGNFPGRFSGRQFSNSRSEMNVSTLELGDSALYLCASSLDYDQPQHFGDGTRLSIL.

This chain uses TRBV7-9 with TRBJ1-4. Germline assignment: CDR1 SEHNR and CDR2 FQNEAQ (reference sequence). The CDR3 totals 14 residues. CDR3: CASSLEVENEKLFF.

The chain uses TRBV5-1 and TRBJ2-2. The V gene's germline CDR1 is SGHRS and CDR2 YFSETQ. The CDR3 is 15 residues long. CDR3 in amino acids: CASSLTLQHTGELFF.

The chain couples TRBV30 to TRBJ1-1; TCRdb indicates TRBD1, and absent DNA this call remains unverified. This CDR3 comprises 15 residues. Germline V lookup: CDR1 GTSNPN, CDR2 SVGIG (reference sequence). The CDR3 sequence: CAWSSLQGARTEAFF. The variable domain in full, with the rest retrieved from reference TRBV30 and TRBJ1-1, is SQTIHQWPATLVQPVGSPLSLECTVEGTSNPNLYWYRQAAGRGLQLLFYSVGIGQISSEVPQNLSASRPQDRQFILSSKKLLLSDSGFYLCAWSSLQGARTEAFFGQGTRLTVV.

The chain employs TRBV6-4 and TRBJ2-1; the TCRdb call, TRBD1, lacks DNA for checking. Germline V lookup: CDR1 MRHNA, CDR2 SNTAGT. The CDR3 sequence is 14 residues long. The chain's CDR3 is CASSDSDRGNEQFF.

This chain connects TRBV27 to TRBJ1-2; there is no DNA to check the TCRdb D call of TRBD1. This CDR3 comprises 13 residues. CDR1 is MNHEY and CDR2 is SMNVEV in the germline V gene (reference sequence). The CDR3 loop reads CASSGQGLSGYTF.